This entry concerns a single T cell receptor beta chain. Germline lookup yields CDR1 LNHDA and CDR2 SQIVND (reference sequence). Trimming cost V 6 bases and J 0 bases, with 14 bases left between them. The CDR3 is 16 amino acids. In the authors' workflow: Estimation of nucleated cell counts was performed using reference gene primer amplification. Assay: immunoSEQ multiplex PCR; the TCRdb copy retains only in-frame clones and omits some. Clonal size and the V and J genes are those of that table, whereas D and trimming came from the DNA. This table has some 160,000 clones, 70% to 90% appearing once. The record originates from a study of blood T cell repertoires in COVID-19. About the study: Both acute and convalescent COVID-19 samples were obtained from the United States, Italy and Spain.

The cohort comprised adults aged roughly 18 to 90 years residing in about two dozen US areas. Clinical histories supplied by participants themselves formed the basis of cohort assignment. The sample comprised PBMCs or T cells enriched from blood (not recorded which). V gene TRBV19 combines with J gene TRBJ1-4, with D possibly matching TRBD1 (5 bases). This receptor was identified in a woman aged 50 to 60 who had recovered from COVID-19. The CDR3 nucleotides are TGTGCCAGTAGGAACAGGCCTTGGGCAACTAATGAAAAACTGTTTTTT. Encoded protein: CASRNRPWATNEKLFF.